The clone carrying this TCR beta chain has only a few counts. This specimen belongs to a study of blood T cell repertoires in COVID-19. In the study overall: Some COVID-19 samples were acute and others convalescent; all came from the United States, Italy and Spain.

Original analysis: Amplified reference gene primers provided the basis for estimating nucleated cell counts. The repertoire was sequenced with immunoSEQ multiplex PCR; TCRdb's copy has only in-frame clones and lacks some. That table supplies the V and J calls and clone size; D and trimming were determined from the DNA. The sample records some 120,000 clones, 80% to 85% being singletons. The CDR3 sequence is 11 residues long. V was trimmed by 6 bases and J by 7 bases, leaving 9 bases between them. CDR1 and CDR2 from the germline V gene are MDHEN and SYDVKM. V usage is TRBV28 and J usage is TRBJ1-2, with D hard to call. The sequencing input was peripheral blood. This sequence originates from a woman between 45 and 60 years old with acute or convalescent COVID-19. Written as DNA, the CDR3 is TGTGCCAGCAGCTCCACAGCTGGCTACACCTTC. Encoded protein: CASSSTAGYTF.